This TCR beta chain stems from a study of CXCR3 chemokines and chemotherapy response in bladder cancer. TCRdb called the PCR reads again in MiXCR, with one record for every CDR3 protein. The sample includes 3,400 or so distinct CDR3 sequences, roughly 26% of them seen just once. Trimming removed 9 bases at V and 4 bases at J, with 15 bases between. This CDR3 is 13 amino acids long. Germline V CDR1 and CDR2: SGHTA, FQGNSA. The receptor was derived from a human donor with bladder cancer that did not respond to neoadjuvant chemotherapy. Specimen collection occurred from a patient whose treatment included neoadjuvant chemotherapy. The chain joins TRBV7-2 to TRBJ1-2; maybe TRBD1 (5 bases). The CDR3 region has the DNA TGTGCCAGAAGCCCGGGGGTAGCCTATGGCTACACCTTC. Protein sequence: CARSPGVAYGYTF.